The 6 T cell receptor beta chains below were found in one sample sequenced in a study of blood T cell repertoires in COVID-19. Sequenced by immunoSEQ multiplex PCR; TCRdb stores in-frame clones only, minus some. The sample includes fewer than 20,000 clones, 70% to 90% of them seen just once. Sequencing used peripheral blood. These receptors originate from a man aged 40-50 years with active COVID-19.

V gene TRBV12-3 or TRBV12-4 combines with J gene TRBJ2-7; possibly TRBD1 for D (5 bases). V lost 5 bases and J 5 bases, leaving 13 bases between the germline ends. This CDR3 is 13 amino acids long. In DNA, the CDR3 is TGTGCCAGCAGTCTCCCAGGGTCCCACGAGCAGTACTTC. This translates into CASSLPGSHEQYF.

The chain couples TRBV30 to TRBJ2-1; TRBD2 might be the D (5 bases). The V end was cut by 1 base, the J end by 10 bases, with 14 bases between. Germline V gives CDR1 GTSNPN, CDR2 SVGIG (reference sequence). The CDR3 spans 13 residues. The CDR3 loop reads CAWSGLLSGEQFF. The CDR3 region has the DNA TGTGCCTGGAGTGGCCTCCTATCGGGGGAGCAGTTCTTC.

The chain links TRBV6-5 to TRBJ2-7; TRBD2 matches at 8 bases. The V segment lost 6 bases and the J segment 2 bases; nucleotides outside the gene matches: 6. CDR3 size: 14 residues. The germline V gene encodes CDR1 MNHEY and CDR2 SVGAGI. CDR3 loop: CASSLGLATYEQYF. The CDR3, as DNA: TGTGCCAGCAGCCTAGGACTAGCTACCTACGAGCAGTACTTC.

This clone has a handful of counts. The rearrangement uses TRBV18 and TRBJ1-5, with D tentatively TRBD1 (5 bases). Germline V gives CDR1 KGHSH, CDR2 LQKENI. The CDR3 has 16 residues. With 4 bases removed from V and 3 bases from J, the gap between germline ends came to 16 bases. CDR3 coding DNA: TGTGCCAGCTCACGAAGGCTCAGGGCGGCCAATCAGCCCCAGCATTTT. As protein: CASSRRLRAANQPQHF. The whole variable domain, filled in from reference TRBV18 and TRBJ1-5, reads NAGVMQNPRHLVRRRGQEARLRCSPMKGHSHVYWYRQLPEEGLKFMVYLQKENIIDESGMPKERFSAEFPKEGPSILRIQQVVRGDSAAYFCASSRRLRAANQPQHFGDGTRLSIL.

The chain employs TRBV9 and TRBJ2-3; 11 nucleotides align to TRBD1. This CDR3 spans 16 amino acids. V shed 0 bases and J 5 bases; nucleotides not matched to a gene: 5. The germline gives CDR1 SGDLS, CDR2 YYNGEE. The CDR3 DNA sequence: TGTGCCAGCAGCGTAGACGGACAGGGGGCTGTAGATACGCAGTATTTT. Protein product: CASSVDGQGAVDTQYF.

The V call is TRBV9, the J call TRBJ1-2; unclear D gene. This CDR3 has 14 amino acids. The V gene lost 3 bases and the J gene lost 7 bases, with 16 bases spanning the gap. From germline, CDR1 is SGDLS and CDR2 YYNGEE. CDR3 nucleotide sequence: TGTGCCAGCAGCGCCGGGTGGGGTGAGGGTGGCTACACCTTC. As protein: CASSAGWGEGGYTF.